Shown below are 15 T cell receptor beta chains from a single sample sequenced in a study of monozygotic twins with inflammatory bowel disease. TCRdb reanalyzed the 5' RACE reads, giving one entry per CDR3 protein sequence and no DNA. This sample's table reports some 400,000 distinct CDR3 sequences. Sample: blood. These receptors all stem from a human donor with ulcerative colitis or Crohn's disease, or a healthy co-twin of an affected twin (not recorded which).

The rearrangement joins TRBV29-1 to TRBJ1-4; TCRdb outputs TRBD1, but without DNA this stays unchecked. CDR1 and CDR2 from the germline V gene are SQVTM and ANQGSEA. The CDR3 runs 13 residues. The CDR3 sequence is CICGTGVNEKLFF.

The chain recombines TRBV5-1 with TRBJ2-3; TCRdb names TRBD2, which stays unverified in the absence of DNA. The CDR3 covers 14 residues. Germline V gene lookup returns CDR1 SGHRS and CDR2 YFSETQ. CDR3 amino acids: CASSSGGATDTQYF.

The chain links TRBV20-1 to TRBJ2-2; TCRdb's assignment of TRBD2 cannot be checked, as there is no DNA. The CDR3 has 17 amino acids. Germline CDR1 DFQATT, CDR2 SNEGSKA (reference sequence). This CDR3 is CSAYGTSGKRGTGELFF.

The chain recombines TRBV29-1 with TRBJ2-7. The CDR3 consists of 13 residues. CDR1 and CDR2 from the germline V gene are SQVTM and ANQGSEA. The CDR3 sequence: CSVENTEAYEQYF.

The rearrangement uses TRBV4-1 and TRBJ2-2; with no DNA, the TCRdb D assignment of TRBD1 cannot be verified. Germline V gene lookup returns CDR1 MGHRA and CDR2 YSYEKL. This CDR3 has 15 residues. The chain's CDR3 is CASSQGTGAGGELFF.

The chain uses TRBV6-2 or TRBV6-3 and TRBJ2-1; the TCRdb D gene call, TRBD1, has no DNA to confirm it. The CDR3 is 16 amino acids. Germline CDR1 is MNHEY and CDR2 is SVGEGT. This CDR3 reads CASSYPQGAMCNEQFF.

The chain employs TRBV5-1 and TRBJ1-1; TCRdb lists TRBD1, though no DNA is available to test this call. CDR3 length equals 18 residues. Germline CDR1 is SGHRS and CDR2 is YFSETQ. The CDR3 protein is CASSFIWNKGSPNTEAFF.

The gene calls are TRBV5-1 and TRBJ2-3; absent DNA, TCRdb's TRBD2 call cannot be checked. The CDR3 spans 17 residues. In germline, CDR1 is SGHRS, CDR2 YFSETQ. CDR3 loop: CASSLASASAGPDTQYF.

This sequence joins TRBV6-5 and TRBJ1-3; TCRdb indicates TRBD1, and absent DNA this call remains unverified. The CDR3 covers 17 residues. Germline V gene data show CDR1 as MNHEY and CDR2 as SVGAGI. The CDR3 here is CASSYKGAGGSGNTIYF.

The chain couples TRBV3-1 to TRBJ1-2. The germline CDR1 and CDR2 sequences are LGHDT and YNNKEL (reference sequence). CDR3 size: 14 residues. The CDR3: CASSPERWNYGYTF. Filled out from reference TRBV3-1 and TRBJ1-2, the complete variable domain reads DTAVSQTPKYLVTQMGNDKSIKCEQNLGHDTMYWYKQDSKKFLKIMFSYNNKELIINETVPNRFSPKSPDKAHLNLHINSLELGDSAVYFCASSPERWNYGYTFGSGTRLTVV.

V is TRBV27 and J is TRBJ2-7. Per germline, CDR1 MNHEY and CDR2 SMNVEV (reference sequence). The CDR3 has 13 amino acids. CDR3 sequence: CASRRQGFYEQYF.

The chain uses TRBV5-1 and TRBJ1-4; the D gene TCRdb calls, TRBD1, cannot be checked with no DNA. The CDR3 runs 14 residues. Germline-derived CDR1 and CDR2 are SGHRS and YFSETQ. CDR3 protein: CASSPGQGNEKLFF.

V gene TRBV24-1 combines with J gene TRBJ1-1. The CDR3 length is 13 residues. Germline assignment: CDR1 KGHDR and CDR2 SFDVKD. CDR3 sequence: CATSEGSRGEAFF.

The V call is TRBV7-2, the J call TRBJ2-3; TCRdb indicates TRBD1, and absent DNA this call remains unverified. There are 15 residues in the CDR3. CDR1 and CDR2 (germline): SGHTA, FQGNSA. The CDR3 is CASSLQGADTDTQYF.

The rearrangement links TRBV7-9 to TRBJ2-7; TCRdb's D call, TRBD2, is unchecked because there is no DNA. The V gene's germline CDR1 is SEHNR and CDR2 FQNEAQ (reference sequence). The CDR3 is 12 amino acids. The chain's CDR3 is CASSRTAGEQYF.